This paragraph reports one TCR beta chain. Its specificity is not known. This entry is derived from a study of shared clonotypes between healthy human individuals. Whole-study results and caveats: It was observed that 4% to 6% of naive CD4 clonotypes were shared across a handful of donors. Sequencing depth was predicted to influence how clonotypes are shared among donors.

The authors' processing: ImmunoSEQ output held junction-only sequences without quality scores, so filtering differed. The method was immunoSEQ multiplex PCR; TCRdb's version includes in-frame clones alone and lacks a portion of them. V and J calls and clone size are copied from that table; D and trimming were computed from the DNA. The table lists millions of clones, approximately 92% of them singletons. Partitioning of CD4+ cells yielded a CD45RA+ naive subset and a CD45RA-negative memory subset. J lost 2 bases, V lost 4 bases, and 5 bases had no gene match. Germline CDR1 reads LNHDA; CDR2 reads SQIVND (reference sequence). This CDR3 region has 15 residues.

The source material was naive CD4+ T cells sorted from blood. The subset denotes: CD45RA+ positively selected. This sequence joins TRBV19 and TRBJ1-2, with 9 bases aligning to TRBD1. This sequence was found in a man younger than 35 in good health. CDR3 coding DNA: TGTGCCAGTAGTAAGGGACAGGGAAGCAACTATGGCTACACCTTC. Its translation: CASSKGQGSNYGYTF.